This T cell receptor beta chain was captured in a study of follicular helper T cells after annual influenza vaccination. Study overall: Some donors were sampled over the 2013-2014, 2014-2015 and 2015-2016 vaccinations.

Study results and limitations: Plasmablast frequency change correlated with clonality change in ICOS+CD38+ cTfh. Each annual vaccination recalled recurring oligoclonal ICOS+CD38+ cTfh clonotypes.

The CDR3 is 14 residues long. The V and J ends lost 8 bases and 9 bases respectively, with 20 bases between them. Germline CDR1 and CDR2: SNHLY and FYNNEI. Using immunoSEQ multiplex PCR, the repertoire was profiled, and TCRdb retains in-frame clones only, with some absent. This table has approximately 13,000 clones, 60% to 80% appearing once. As to this clone: What it binds is not known.

Time point defined: 2014-2015 season, pre-vaccination. The sequenced sample was CXCR5- memory CD4+ T cells sorted from blood, obtained on the day of influenza vaccination. This receptor was taken from an adult who received the influenza vaccine. The chain carries TRBV2 and TRBJ2-1, with a weak D call TRBD1 (6 bases). CDR3 loop: CASGGGTGQGEQFF. The CDR3 region has the DNA TGTGCCAGCGGTGGGGGAACAGGGCAGGGTGAGCAGTTCTTC.